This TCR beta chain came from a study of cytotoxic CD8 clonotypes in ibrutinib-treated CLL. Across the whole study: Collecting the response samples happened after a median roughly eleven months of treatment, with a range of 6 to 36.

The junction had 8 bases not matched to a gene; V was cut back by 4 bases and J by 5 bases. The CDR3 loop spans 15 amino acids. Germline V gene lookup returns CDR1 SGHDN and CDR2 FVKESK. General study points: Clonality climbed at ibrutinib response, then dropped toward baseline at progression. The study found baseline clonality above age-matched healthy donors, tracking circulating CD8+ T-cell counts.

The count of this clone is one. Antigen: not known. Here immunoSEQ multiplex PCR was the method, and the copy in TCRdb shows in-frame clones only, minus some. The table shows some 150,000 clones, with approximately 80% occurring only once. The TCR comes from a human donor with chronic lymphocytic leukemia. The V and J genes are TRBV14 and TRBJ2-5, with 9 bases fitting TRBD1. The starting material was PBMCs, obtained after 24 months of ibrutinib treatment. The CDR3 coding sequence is TGTGCCAGCAGCCCTACGATGACAGGGGGGGAGACCCAGTACTTC. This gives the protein CASSPTMTGGETQYF.